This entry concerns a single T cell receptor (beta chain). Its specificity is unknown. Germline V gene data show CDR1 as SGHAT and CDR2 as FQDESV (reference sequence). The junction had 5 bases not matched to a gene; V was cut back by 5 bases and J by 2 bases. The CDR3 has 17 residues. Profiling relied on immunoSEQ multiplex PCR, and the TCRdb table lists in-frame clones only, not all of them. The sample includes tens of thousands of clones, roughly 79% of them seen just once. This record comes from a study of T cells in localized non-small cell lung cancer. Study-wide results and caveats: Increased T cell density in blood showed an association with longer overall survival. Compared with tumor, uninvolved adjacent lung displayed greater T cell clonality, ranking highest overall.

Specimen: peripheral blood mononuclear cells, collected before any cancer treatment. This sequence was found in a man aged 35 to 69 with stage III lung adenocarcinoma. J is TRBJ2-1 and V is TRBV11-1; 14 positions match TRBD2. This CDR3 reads CASSPGLAGAAYNEQFF. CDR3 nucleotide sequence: TGTGCCAGCAGCCCGGGACTAGCGGGGGCGGCCTACAATGAGCAGTTCTTC.